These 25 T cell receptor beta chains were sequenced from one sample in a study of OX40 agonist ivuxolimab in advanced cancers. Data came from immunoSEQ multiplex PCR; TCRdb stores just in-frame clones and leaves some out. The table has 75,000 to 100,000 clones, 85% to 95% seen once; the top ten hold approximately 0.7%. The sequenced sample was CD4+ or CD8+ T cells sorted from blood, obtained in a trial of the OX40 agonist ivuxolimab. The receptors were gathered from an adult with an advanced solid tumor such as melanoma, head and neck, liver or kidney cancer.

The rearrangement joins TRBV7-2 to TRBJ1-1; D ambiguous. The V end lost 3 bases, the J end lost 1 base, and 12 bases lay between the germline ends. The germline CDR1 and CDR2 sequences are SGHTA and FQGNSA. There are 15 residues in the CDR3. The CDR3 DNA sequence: TGTGCCAGCAGCTTTATGGGAGGCGGGAACACTGAAGCTTTCTTT. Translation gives CASSFMGGGNTEAFF.

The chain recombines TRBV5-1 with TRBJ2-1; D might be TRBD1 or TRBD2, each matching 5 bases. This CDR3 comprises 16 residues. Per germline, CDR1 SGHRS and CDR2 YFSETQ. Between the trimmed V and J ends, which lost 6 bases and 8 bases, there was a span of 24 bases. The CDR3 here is CASISGTYSTVDEQFF. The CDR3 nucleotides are TGCGCCAGCATCTCCGGGACCTACTCCACGGTCGATGAGCAGTTCTTC.

In DNA, the CDR3 is TGTGCCAGTATGGTCCGGACTAGCGGGAGGAACGGGGAGCTGTTTTTT. This translates into CASMVRTSGRNGELFF. The chain uses TRBV19 and TRBJ2-2; 14 bases fit TRBD2. This CDR3 comprises 16 residues. Per germline, CDR1 LNHDA and CDR2 SQIVND (reference sequence). V lost 7 bases, J lost 7 bases, and 8 bases stayed unmatched.

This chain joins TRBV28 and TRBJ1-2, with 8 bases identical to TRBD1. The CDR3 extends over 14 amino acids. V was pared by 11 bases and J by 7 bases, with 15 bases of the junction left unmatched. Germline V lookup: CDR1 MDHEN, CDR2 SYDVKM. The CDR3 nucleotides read TGTGCCTCTCAAGTCTTTGGACAGGGTAGTGGCTACACCTTC. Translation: CASQVFGQGSGYTF.

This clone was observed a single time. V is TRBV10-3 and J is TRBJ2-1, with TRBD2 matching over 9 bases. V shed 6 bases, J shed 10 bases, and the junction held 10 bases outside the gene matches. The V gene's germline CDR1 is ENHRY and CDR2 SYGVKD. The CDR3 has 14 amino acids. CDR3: CAISGREGREEQFF. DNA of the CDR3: TGTGCCATCAGCGGGCGGGAGGGCCGCGAAGAGCAGTTCTTC.

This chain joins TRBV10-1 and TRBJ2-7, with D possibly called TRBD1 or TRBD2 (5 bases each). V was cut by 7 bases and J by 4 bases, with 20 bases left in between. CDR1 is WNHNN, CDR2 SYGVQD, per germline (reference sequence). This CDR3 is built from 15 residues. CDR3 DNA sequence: TGCGCCAGCACGCATAGGGGAGTTTGGTCGTACGAGCAGTACTTC. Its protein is CASTHRGVWSYEQYF.

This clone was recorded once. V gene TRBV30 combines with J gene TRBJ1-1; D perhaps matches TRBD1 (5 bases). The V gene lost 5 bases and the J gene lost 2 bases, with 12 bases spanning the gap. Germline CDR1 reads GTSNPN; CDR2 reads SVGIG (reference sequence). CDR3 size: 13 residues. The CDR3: CAWENGGNTEAFF. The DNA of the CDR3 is TGTGCCTGGGAAAATGGGGGAAACACTGAAGCTTTCTTT.

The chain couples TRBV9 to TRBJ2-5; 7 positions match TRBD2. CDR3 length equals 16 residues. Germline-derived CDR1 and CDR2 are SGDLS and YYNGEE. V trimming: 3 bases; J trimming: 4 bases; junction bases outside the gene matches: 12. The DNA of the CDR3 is TGTGCCAGCAGCGAGTACGAGGGAGGGCCAATAGAGACCCAGTACTTC. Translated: CASSEYEGGPIETQYF.

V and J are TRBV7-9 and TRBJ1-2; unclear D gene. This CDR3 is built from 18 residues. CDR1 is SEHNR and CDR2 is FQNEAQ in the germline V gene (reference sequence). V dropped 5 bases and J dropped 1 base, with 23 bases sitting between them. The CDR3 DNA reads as TGTGCCAGCAGCCCCCTTGCAGCCGGTCGAGCTATTAACTATGGCTACACCTTC. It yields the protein CASSPLAAGRAINYGYTF.

CDR3: CASSISGLAGAVDTQYF. The CDR3 DNA reads TGTGCCAGTAGTATCTCCGGACTAGCGGGAGCGGTAGATACGCAGTATTTT. The rearrangement links TRBV19 to TRBJ2-3; TRBD2 matches 13 bases. The J segment lost 5 bases and the V segment lost 3 bases, leaving 8 bases of the junction unmatched. Germline lookup yields CDR1 LNHDA and CDR2 SQIVND (reference sequence). CDR3 length equals 17 residues.

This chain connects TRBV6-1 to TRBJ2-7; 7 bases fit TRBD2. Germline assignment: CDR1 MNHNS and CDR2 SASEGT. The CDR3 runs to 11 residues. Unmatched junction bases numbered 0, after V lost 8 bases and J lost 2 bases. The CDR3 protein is CASRGAYEQYF. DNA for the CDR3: TGTGCCAGCCGGGGGGCCTACGAGCAGTACTTC.

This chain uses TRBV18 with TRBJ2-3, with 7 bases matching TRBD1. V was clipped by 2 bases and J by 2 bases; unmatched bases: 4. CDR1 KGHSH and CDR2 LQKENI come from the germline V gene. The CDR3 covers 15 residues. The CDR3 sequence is CASSPVRGSTDTQYF. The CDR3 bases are TGTGCCAGCTCACCAGTCAGGGGGTCCACAGATACGCAGTATTTT.

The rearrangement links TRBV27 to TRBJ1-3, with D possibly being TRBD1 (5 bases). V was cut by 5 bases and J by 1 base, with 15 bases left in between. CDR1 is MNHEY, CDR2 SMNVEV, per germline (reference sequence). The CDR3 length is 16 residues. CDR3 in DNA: TGTGCCAGCAGTCCGGGGCTGGTGCTGTCTGGAAACACCATATATTTT. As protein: CASSPGLVLSGNTIYF.

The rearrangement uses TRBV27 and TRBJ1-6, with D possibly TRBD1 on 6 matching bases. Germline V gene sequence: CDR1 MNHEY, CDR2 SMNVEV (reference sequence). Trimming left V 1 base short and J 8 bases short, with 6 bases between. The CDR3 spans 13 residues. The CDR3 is CASSLWTDSPLHF. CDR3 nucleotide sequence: TGTGCCAGCAGTTTATGGACAGATTCACCCCTCCACTTT.

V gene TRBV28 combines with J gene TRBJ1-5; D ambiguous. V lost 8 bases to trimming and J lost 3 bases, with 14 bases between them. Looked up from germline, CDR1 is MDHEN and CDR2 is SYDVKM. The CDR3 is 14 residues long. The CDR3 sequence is CASFPRSHNQPQHF. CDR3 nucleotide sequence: TGTGCCAGCTTCCCTAGGTCCCACAATCAGCCCCAGCATTTT. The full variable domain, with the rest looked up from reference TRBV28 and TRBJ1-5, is DVKVTQSSRYLVKRTGEKVFLECVQDMDHENMFWYRQDPGLGLRLIYFSYDVKMKEKGDIPEGYSVSREKKERFSLILESASTNQTSMYLCASFPRSHNQPQHFGDGTRLSIL.

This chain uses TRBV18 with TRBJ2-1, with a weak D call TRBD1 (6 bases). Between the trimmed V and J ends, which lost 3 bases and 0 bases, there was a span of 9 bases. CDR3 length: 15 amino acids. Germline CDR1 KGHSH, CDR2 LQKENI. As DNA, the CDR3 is TGTGCCAGCTCACCGACAGGATCCTCCTACAATGAGCAGTTCTTC. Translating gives CASSPTGSSYNEQFF.

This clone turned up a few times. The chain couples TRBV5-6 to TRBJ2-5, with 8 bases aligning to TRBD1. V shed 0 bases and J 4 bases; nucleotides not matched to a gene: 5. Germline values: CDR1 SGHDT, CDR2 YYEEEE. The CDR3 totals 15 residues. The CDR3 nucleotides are TGTGCCAGCAGCTTGGTCGCAGGGGGCGGAGAGACCCAGTACTTC. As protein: CASSLVAGGGETQYF.

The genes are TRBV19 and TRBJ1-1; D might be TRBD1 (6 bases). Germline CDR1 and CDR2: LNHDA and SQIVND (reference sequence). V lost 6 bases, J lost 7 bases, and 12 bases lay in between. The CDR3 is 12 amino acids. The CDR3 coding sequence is TGTGCCAGTAGACCGGACAGAGGTGAAGCTTTCTTT. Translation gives CASRPDRGEAFF.

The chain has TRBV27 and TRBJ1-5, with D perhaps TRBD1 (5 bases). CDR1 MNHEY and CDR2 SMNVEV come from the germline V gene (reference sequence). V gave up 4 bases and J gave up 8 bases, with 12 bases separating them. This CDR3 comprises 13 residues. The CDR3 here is CASSWDWSKPQHF. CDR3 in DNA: TGTGCCAGCAGTTGGGACTGGTCGAAGCCCCAGCATTTT.

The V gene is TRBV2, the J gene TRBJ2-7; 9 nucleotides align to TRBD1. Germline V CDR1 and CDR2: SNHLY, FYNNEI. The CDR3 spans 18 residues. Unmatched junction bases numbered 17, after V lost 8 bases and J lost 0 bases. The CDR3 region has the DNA TGTGCCAGCGTCCCGGGACAGGGCATCGTCGGCGGCTCCTACGAGCAGTACTTC. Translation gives CASVPGQGIVGGSYEQYF.

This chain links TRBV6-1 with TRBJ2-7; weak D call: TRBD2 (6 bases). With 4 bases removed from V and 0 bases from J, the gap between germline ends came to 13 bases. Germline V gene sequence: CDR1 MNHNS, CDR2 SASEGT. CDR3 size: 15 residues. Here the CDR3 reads CASSAAGPSSYEQYF. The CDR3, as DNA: TGTGCCAGCAGTGCGGCGGGACCCAGCTCCTACGAGCAGTACTTC.

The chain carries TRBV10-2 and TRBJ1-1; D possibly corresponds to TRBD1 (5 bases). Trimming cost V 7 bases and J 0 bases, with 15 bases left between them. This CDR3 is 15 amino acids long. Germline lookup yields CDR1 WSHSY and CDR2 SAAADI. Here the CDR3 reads CASKPRDGLNTEAFF. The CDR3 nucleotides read TGCGCCAGCAAACCCAGGGACGGATTGAACACTGAAGCTTTCTTT.

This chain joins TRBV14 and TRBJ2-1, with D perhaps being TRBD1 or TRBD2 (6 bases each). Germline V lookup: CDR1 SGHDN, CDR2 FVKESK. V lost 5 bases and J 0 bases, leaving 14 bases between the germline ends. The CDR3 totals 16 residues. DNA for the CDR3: TGTGCCAGCAGCAGACTAGGGGGGATCTCCTACAATGAGCAGTTCTTC. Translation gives CASSRLGGISYNEQFF.

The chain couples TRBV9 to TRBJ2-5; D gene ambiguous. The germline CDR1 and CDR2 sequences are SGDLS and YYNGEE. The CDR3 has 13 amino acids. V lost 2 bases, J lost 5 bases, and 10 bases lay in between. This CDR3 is CASSVSGLETQYF. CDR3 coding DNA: TGTGCCAGCAGCGTGTCTGGGCTGGAGACCCAGTACTTC.

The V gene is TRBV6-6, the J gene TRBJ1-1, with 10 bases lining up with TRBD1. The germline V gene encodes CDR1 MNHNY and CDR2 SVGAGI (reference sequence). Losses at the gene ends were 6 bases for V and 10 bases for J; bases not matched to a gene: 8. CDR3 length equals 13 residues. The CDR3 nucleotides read TGTGCCAGCAGGACAGGGGGCGTTTCCTTAGCTTTCTTT. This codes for CASRTGGVSLAFF.